This entry concerns a single T cell receptor beta chain. The participants were between about 18 and 95 years old and came from about two dozen US areas. Participants reported their clinical history, and cohort assignment relied on those reports. This entry belongs to a study of blood T cell repertoires in COVID-19. Study background: In each case, the material was cDNA or gDNA derived from T cells, B-cell-depleted T cells, or PBMCs.

The germline V and J ends were trimmed by 4 bases and 8 bases, with 15 bases remaining between them. Looked up from germline, CDR1 is LGHDT and CDR2 is YNNKEL (reference sequence). This CDR3 has 14 amino acids. Original processing notes: The authors estimated nucleated cell counts from reference gene primer amplification. This table comes from immunoSEQ multiplex PCR, and its TCRdb copy is limited to in-frame clones, with some not included. D and trimming were read from the DNA, whereas the V and J calls and clone size are those reported in that table. The sample carries approximately 400,000 clones, approximately 93% recorded once.

The chain employs TRBV3-1 (or the pseudogene TRBV3-2) and TRBJ1-5; D gene unclear. The clonotype originates from a middle-aged woman who had been exposed to COVID-19. Material for sequencing was PBMCs or T cells enriched from blood (not recorded which). The CDR3 loop is CASSPLFGEEPQHF. The CDR3 DNA reads as TGTGCCAGCAGCCCGTTGTTCGGGGAGGAGCCCCAGCATTTT.